This TCR beta chain was retrieved from a study of blood T cell repertoires in COVID-19. The wider study: The United States, Italy and Spain provided the acute and convalescent COVID-19 samples. The cDNA or gDNA used as material had been derived from T cells, B-cell-depleted T cells, or PBMCs.

Germline assignment: CDR1 LNHNV and CDR2 YYDKDF (reference sequence). Trimming took off 0 bases at V and 4 bases at J, with 12 bases between the two ends. The CDR3 consists of 15 residues. Methods used by the authors: Estimates of nucleated cell counts were drawn from the amplification of reference gene primers. Assay used: immunoSEQ multiplex PCR; TCRdb lists only in-frame clones, some missing. V, J and clone size are taken as reported in that table, and D and trimming were inferred from the DNA itself. The profile shows about 27,000 clones, approximately 80% of them singletons. Material: peripheral blood. The gene calls are TRBV15 and TRBJ1-1; D unresolved. The clonotype was recovered from a man aged 65-85 years with active COVID-19. CDR3 loop: CATSRDPGGFTEAFF. The DNA for the CDR3 is TGTGCCACCAGCAGAGATCCAGGAGGTTTCACTGAAGCTTTCTTT.